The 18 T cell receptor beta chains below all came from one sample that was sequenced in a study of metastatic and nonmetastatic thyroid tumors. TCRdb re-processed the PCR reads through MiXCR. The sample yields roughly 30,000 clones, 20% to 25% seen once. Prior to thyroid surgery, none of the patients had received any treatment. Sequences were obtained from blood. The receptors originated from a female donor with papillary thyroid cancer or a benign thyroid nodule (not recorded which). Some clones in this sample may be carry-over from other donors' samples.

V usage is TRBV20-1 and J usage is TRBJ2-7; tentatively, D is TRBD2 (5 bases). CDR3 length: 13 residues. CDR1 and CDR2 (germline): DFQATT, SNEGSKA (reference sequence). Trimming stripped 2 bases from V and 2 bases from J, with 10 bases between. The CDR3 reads CSARKLVAYEQYF. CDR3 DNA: TGCAGTGCTAGAAAACTAGTAGCCTACGAGCAGTACTTC.

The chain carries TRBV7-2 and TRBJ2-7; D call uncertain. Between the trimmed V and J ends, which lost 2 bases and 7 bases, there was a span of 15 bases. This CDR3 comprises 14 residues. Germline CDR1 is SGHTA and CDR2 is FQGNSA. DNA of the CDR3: TGTGCCAGCAGCTTATCCCTCAGTCTAGGGGAGCAGTACTTC. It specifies CASSLSLSLGEQYF. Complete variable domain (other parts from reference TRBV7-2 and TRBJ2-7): GAGVSQSPSNKVTEKGKDVELRCDPISGHTALYWYRQSLGQGLEFLIYFQGNSAPDKSGLPSDRFSAERTGGSVSTLTIQRTQQEDSAVYLCASSLSLSLGEQYFGPGTRLTVT.

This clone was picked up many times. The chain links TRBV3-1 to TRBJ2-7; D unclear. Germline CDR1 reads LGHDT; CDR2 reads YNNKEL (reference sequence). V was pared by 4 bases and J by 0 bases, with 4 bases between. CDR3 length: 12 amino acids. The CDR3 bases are TGTGCCAGCAGCCGGGTCTCCTACGAGCAGTACTTC. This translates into CASSRVSYEQYF.

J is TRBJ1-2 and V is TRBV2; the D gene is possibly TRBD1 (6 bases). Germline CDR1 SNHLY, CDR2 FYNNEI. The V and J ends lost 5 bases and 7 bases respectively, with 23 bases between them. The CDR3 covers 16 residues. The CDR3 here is CASSPRVCGRGGGYTF. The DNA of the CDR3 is TGTGCCAGCAGTCCCCGCGTGTGTGGCAGGGGAGGTGGCTACACCTTC.

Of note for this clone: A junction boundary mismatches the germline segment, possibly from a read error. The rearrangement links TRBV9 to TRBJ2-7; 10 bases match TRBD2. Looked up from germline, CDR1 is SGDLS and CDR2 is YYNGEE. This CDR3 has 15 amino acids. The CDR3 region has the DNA TGTGCCAGCAGCGCTGGGACTAGCGTGGGCTTCGAGCATTACTTC. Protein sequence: CASSAGTSVGFEHYF.

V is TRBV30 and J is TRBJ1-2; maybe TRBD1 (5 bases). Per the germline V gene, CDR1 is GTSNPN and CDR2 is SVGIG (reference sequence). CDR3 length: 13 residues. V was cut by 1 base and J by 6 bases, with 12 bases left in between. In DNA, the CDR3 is TGTGCCTGGAGTGGGGGGGTATTAAATGGCTACACCTTC. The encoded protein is CAWSGGVLNGYTF.

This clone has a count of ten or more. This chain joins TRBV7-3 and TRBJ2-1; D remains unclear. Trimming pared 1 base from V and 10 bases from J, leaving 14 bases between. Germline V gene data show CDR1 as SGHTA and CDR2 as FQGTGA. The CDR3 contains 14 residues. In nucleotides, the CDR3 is TGTGCCAGCAGCTTAAGCGGTGTGCAGGCGGAGCAGTTCTTC. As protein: CASSLSGVQAEQFF.

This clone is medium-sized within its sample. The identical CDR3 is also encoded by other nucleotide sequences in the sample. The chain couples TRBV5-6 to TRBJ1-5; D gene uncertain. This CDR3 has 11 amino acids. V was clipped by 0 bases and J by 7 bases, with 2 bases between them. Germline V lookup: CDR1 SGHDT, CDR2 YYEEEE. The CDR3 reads CASSLGQPQHF. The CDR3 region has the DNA TGTGCCAGCAGCTTGGGGCAGCCCCAGCATTTT.

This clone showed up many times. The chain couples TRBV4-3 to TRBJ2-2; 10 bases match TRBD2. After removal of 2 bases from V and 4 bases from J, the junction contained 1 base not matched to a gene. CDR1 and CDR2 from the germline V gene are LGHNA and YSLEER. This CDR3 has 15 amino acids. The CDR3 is CASSQLAGVTGELFF. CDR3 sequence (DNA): TGCGCCAGCAGCCAACTAGCGGGAGTCACCGGGGAGCTGTTTTTT.

The CDR3 region is CASSYDGGAGGRETQYF. The CDR3 DNA follows: TGTGCCAGCAGTTACGATGGGGGAGCGGGAGGACGAGAGACCCAGTACTTC. The rearrangement joins TRBV6-2 or TRBV6-3 to TRBJ2-5; 9 nucleotides match TRBD2. The CDR3 is 17 amino acids. Germline V gene data show CDR1 as MNHEY and CDR2 as SVGEGT. V gave up 2 bases and J gave up 4 bases; unmatched junction bases: 11.

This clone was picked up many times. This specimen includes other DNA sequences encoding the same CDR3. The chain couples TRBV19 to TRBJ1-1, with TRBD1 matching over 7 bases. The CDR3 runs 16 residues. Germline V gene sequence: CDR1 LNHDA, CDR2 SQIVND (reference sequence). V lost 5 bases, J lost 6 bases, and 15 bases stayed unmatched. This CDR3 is CASSHYGTGVIAEAFF. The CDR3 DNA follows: TGTGCCAGTAGTCATTACGGCACAGGGGTTATAGCTGAAGCTTTCTTT.

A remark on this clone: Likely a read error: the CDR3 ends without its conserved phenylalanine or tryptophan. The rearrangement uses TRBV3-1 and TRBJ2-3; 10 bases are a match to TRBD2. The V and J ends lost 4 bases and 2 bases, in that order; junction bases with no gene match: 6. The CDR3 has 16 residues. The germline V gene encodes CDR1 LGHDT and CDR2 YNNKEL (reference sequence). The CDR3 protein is CASSRRLAGSTDTQYL. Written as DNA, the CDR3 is TGTGCCAGCAGCCGAAGACTAGCGGGTTCCACAGATACGCAGTATCTT.

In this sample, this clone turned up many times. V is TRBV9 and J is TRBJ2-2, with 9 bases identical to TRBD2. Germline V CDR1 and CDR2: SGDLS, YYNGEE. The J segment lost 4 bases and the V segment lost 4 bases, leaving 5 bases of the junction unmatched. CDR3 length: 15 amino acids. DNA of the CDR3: TGTGCCAGCAGCCCAGCGGGAGGAGGCACCGGGGAGCTGTTTTTT. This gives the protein CASSPAGGGTGELFF.

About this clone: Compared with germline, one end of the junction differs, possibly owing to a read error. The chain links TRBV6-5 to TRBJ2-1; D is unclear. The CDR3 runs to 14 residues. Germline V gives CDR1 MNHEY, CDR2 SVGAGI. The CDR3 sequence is CASSYQVSFNEQFF. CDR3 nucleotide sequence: TGTGCCAGCAGTTACCAGGTCTCCTTCAATGAGCAGTTCTTC.

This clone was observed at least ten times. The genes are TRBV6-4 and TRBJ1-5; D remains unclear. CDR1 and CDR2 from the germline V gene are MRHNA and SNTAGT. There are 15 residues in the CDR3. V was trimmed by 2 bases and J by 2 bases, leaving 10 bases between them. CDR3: CASSDGQEGNQPQHF. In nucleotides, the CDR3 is TGTGCCAGCAGTGACGGCCAGGAGGGCAATCAGCCCCAGCATTTT.

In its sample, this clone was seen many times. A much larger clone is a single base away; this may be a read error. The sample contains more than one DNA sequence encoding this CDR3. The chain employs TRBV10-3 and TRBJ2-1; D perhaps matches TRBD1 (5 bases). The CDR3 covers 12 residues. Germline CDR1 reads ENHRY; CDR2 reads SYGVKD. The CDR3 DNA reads TGCGCCATCAGTGGACAAACGGATGAGCAGTTCTTC. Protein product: CAISGQTDEQFF.

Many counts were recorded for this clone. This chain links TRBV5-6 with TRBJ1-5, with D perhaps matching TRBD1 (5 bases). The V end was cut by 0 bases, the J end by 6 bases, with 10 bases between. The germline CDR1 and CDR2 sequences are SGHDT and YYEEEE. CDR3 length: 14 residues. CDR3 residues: CASSLDPGSQPQHF. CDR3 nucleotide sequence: TGTGCCAGCAGCTTGGATCCAGGGAGTCAGCCCCAGCATTTT.

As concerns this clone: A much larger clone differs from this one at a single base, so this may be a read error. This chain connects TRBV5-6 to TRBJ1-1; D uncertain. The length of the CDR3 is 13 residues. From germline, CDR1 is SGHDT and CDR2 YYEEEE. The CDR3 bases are TGTGCCAGCAGCTTTTCTAGCCTCACTGGAGCTTTCTTT. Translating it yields CASSFSSLTGAFF.